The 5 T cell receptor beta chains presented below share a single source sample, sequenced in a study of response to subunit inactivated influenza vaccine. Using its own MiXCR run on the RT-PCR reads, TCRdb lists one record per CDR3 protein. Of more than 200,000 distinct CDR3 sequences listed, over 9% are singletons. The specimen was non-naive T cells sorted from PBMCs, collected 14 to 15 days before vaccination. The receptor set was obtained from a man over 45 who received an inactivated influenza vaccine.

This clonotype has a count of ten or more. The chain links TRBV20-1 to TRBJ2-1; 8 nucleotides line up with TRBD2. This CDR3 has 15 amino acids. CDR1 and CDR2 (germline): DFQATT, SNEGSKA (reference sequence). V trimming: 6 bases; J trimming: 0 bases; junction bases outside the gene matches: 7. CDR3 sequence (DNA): TGCAGTGCCACGATACTAGCGGACTCCTACAATGAGCAGTTCTTC. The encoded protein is CSATILADSYNEQFF.

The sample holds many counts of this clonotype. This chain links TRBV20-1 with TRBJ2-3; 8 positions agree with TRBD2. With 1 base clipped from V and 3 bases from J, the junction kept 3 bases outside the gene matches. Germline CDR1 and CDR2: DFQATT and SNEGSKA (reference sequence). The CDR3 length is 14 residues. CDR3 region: CSARGGRSTDTQYF. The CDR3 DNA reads TGCAGTGCTAGAGGCGGGAGGTCTACAGATACGCAGTATTTT.

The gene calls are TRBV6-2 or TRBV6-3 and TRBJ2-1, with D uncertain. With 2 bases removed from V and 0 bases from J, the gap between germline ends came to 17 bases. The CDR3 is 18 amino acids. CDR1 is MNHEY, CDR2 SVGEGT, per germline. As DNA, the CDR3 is TGTGCCAGCAGTTACCCCGTGCCCAGGACCCACTCCTACAATGAGCAGTTCTTC. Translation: CASSYPVPRTHSYNEQFF.

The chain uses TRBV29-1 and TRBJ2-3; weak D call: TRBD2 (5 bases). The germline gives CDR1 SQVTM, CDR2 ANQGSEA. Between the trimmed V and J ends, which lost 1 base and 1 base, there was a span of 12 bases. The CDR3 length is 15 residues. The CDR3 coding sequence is TGCAGCGTTGAAGTTAATAGCGTGGGCACAGATACGCAGTATTTT. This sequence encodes CSVEVNSVGTDTQYF.

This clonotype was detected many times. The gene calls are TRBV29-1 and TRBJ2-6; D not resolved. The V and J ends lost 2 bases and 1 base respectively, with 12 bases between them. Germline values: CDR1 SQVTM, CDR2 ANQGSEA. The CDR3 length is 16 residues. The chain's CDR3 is CSVENFLGSGANVLTF. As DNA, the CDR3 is TGCAGCGTTGAAAACTTCCTTGGTTCTGGGGCCAACGTCCTGACTTTC.